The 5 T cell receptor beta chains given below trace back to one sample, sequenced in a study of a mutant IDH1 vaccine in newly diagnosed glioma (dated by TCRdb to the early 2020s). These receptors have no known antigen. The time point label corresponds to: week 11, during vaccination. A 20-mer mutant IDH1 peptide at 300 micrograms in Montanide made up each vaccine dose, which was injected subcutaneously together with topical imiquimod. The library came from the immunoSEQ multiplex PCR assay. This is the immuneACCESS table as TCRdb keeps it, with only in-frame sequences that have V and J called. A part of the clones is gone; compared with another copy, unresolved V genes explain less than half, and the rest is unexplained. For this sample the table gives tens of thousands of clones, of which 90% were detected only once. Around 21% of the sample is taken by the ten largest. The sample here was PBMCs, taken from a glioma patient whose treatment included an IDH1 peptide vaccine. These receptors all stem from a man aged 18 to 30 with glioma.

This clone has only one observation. Written as DNA, the CDR3 is TGTGCCAGCAGTGTAACAGGCCATGGACCCCAGCATTTT. Its protein is CASSVTGHGPQHF. This chain joins TRBV27 and TRBJ1-5; maybe TRBD1 (5 bases). This CDR3 region has 13 residues. The germline CDR1 and CDR2 sequences are MNHEY and SMNVEV (reference sequence). Trimming removed 5 bases at V and 10 bases at J, with 15 bases between.

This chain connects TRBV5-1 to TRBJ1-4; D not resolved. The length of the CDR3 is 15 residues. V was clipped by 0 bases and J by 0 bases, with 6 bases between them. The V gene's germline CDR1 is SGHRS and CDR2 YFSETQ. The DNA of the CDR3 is TGCGCCAGCAGCTTGGGCGGGGCAACTAATGAAAAACTGTTTTTT. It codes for CASSLGGATNEKLFF.

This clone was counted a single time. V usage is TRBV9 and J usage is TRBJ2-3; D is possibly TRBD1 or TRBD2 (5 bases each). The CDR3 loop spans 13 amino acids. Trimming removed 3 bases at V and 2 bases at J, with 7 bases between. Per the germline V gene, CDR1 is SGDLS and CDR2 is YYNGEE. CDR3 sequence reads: CASSAGATDTQYF. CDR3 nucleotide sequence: TGTGCCAGCAGCGCCGGGGCCACAGATACGCAGTATTTT. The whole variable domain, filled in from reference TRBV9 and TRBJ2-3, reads DSGVTQTPKHLITATGQRVTLRCSPRSGDLSVYWYQQSLDQGLQFLIQYYNGEERAKGNILERFSAQQFPDLHSELNLSSLELGDSALYFCASSAGATDTQYFGPGTRLTVL.

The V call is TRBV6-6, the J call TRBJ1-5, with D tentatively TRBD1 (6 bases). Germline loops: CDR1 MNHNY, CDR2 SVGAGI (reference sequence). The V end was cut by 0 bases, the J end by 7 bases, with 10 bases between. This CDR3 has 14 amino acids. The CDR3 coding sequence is TGTGCCAGCAGTTACTCTACAGGGAGGCAGCCCCAGCATTTT. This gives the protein CASSYSTGRQPQHF.

CDR3 loop: CASSLGGGNYGYTF. CDR3 DNA sequence: TGCGCCAGCAGCTTGGGAGGGGGAAACTATGGCTACACCTTC. The rearrangement uses TRBV5-1 and TRBJ1-2; a possible D gene is TRBD1 (6 bases). Germline V gene data show CDR1 as SGHRS and CDR2 as YFSETQ. The CDR3 runs to 14 residues. Trimming left V 0 bases short and J 2 bases short, with 8 bases between.